A selection of T cell receptor beta chains follows, all from one sample in a study of T cells after yellow fever vaccination. TCRdb re-analysed the 5' RACE reads in MiXCR, keeping a single row per CDR3 protein. The repertoire has hundreds of thousands of distinct CDR3 sequences, roughly 3.5% of them found once; the top ten carry about 20%. Sequencing used PBMCs, obtained on the day of the yellow fever booster vaccination. These receptors came from a man aged 18 to 29 who received the YFV17D yellow fever vaccine. CDR3s leave out the opening cysteine and the closing phenylalanine or tryptophan. The D gene is left open where the match is weak. Part of the rows lack a size; the others show once, few, many or a class for expanded clones.

v_call	clone_size	d_call	j_call	cdr3_aa
TRBV20-1	few	TRBD2	TRBJ2-3	SATPSGGITDTQY
TRBV5-1	many	NA	TRBJ1-4	ASSFFPGEDEKLF
TRBV27	few	TRBD1	TRBJ1-2	ASSRVSRGTGARGGYT
TRBV12-3/TRBV12-4	NA	NA	TRBJ2-2	ASSPSLVGELF
TRBV18	many	NA	TRBJ2-5	ASSPPYQETQY
TRBV9	few	NA	TRBJ2-1	ASSEVGLISSYNEQF
TRBV25-1	NA	TRBD2	TRBJ2-1	ASSELRLAYNEQF
TRBV12-3/TRBV12-4	many	NA	TRBJ2-3	ASSRSTDTQY
TRBV18	many	NA	TRBJ2-5	ASSPPVVRETQY
TRBV19	many	TRBD1	TRBJ2-7	ASSWTGSEQY
TRBV7-8	many	NA	TRBJ1-6	ASSLGAGPKRPLH
TRBV10-1	NA	NA	TRBJ2-3	ASSGHRTDTQY
TRBV5-1	many	NA	TRBJ2-3	ASSWVETDTQY
TRBV3-1	NA	TRBD1	TRBJ1-2	ASSQEDRVVSGYT
TRBV4-1	NA	NA	TRBJ1-5	ASSFWTGENQPQH
TRBV20-1	many	TRBD2	TRBJ2-5	SASPSSGGPSTQY